Each of the 27 T cell receptor beta chains below was sequenced from the same sample in a study of blood T cells in healthy people across ages (dated by TCRdb to 2013 to 2016). Receptors were amplified or captured by 5' RACE. A second PCR of about 7 to 12 cycles was performed with a sample-barcoded 5' primer and a J-beta primer mix. In TCRdb, the public reads were trimmed at Q25 with fastp and aligned with MiXCR, with productive beta chains retained. Each CDR3 protein gets just one entry, which takes the most common genes and DNA from the rows behind it. This sample is represented by 1,800,000 or so distinct CDR3 sequences; about two fifths of them were singletons. The ten largest account for 20% to 25% of the sample. The specimen was blood. The source of these receptors is a human donor in good health.

The chain has TRBV5-6 and TRBJ1-1; TRBD1 might be the D (5 bases). V was trimmed by 0 bases and J by 3 bases, leaving 15 bases between them. The CDR3 contains 16 residues. Germline CDR1 and CDR2: SGHDT and YYEEEE. The CDR3: CASSLASQRGDTEAFF. DNA of the CDR3: TGTGCCAGCAGCTTGGCCAGCCAGAGAGGGGACACTGAAGCTTTCTTT. Filled out from reference TRBV5-6 and TRBJ1-1, the complete variable domain reads DAGVTQSPTHLIKTRGQQVTLRCSPKSGHDTVSWYQQALGQGPQFIFQYYEEEERQRGNFPDRFSGHQFPNYSSELNVNALLLGDSALYLCASSLASQRGDTEAFFGQGTRLTVV.

This clonotype was recorded a few times. The chain recombines TRBV29-1 with TRBJ2-7, with D unclear. Germline CDR1 is SQVTM and CDR2 is ANQGSEA. The CDR3 totals 13 residues. The V end lost 4 bases, the J end lost 0 bases, and 10 bases lay between the germline ends. The CDR3 reads CSVVSTGSYEQYF. DNA for the CDR3: TGCAGCGTTGTCTCGACGGGCTCCTACGAGCAGTACTTC.

V usage is TRBV4-1 and J usage is TRBJ2-5; no firm D call. Trimming took 3 bases from V and 5 from J, leaving 10 bases between them. In germline, CDR1 is MGHRA, CDR2 YSYEKL. The CDR3 has 13 amino acids. The CDR3 DNA sequence: TGCGCCAGCAGCCAGCTAGGCGTGGAGACCCAGTACTTC. Encoded protein: CASSQLGVETQYF.

The gene calls are TRBV7-3 and TRBJ2-1; a possible D gene is TRBD2 (6 bases). The V gene's germline CDR1 is SGHTA and CDR2 FQGTGA. The CDR3 is made up of 16 amino acids. V lost 5 bases and J 5 bases, leaving 19 bases between the germline ends. The CDR3 is CASSLVARGGDNEQFF. CDR3 nucleotides: TGTGCCAGCAGCCTGGTCGCCCGGGGAGGTGACAATGAGCAGTTCTTC.

This clonotype has more than one count but fewer than ten. The chain combines TRBV15 with TRBJ2-3; tentatively, D is TRBD2 (7 bases). The CDR3 is made up of 14 amino acids. Germline CDR1 reads LNHNV; CDR2 reads YYDKDF (reference sequence). V lost 0 bases to trimming and J lost 7 bases, with 11 bases between them. CDR3 loop: CATSRDWGGHTQYF. CDR3 nucleotide sequence: TGTGCCACCAGCAGAGACTGGGGGGGCCATACGCAGTATTTT.

The sample holds many counts of this clonotype. V gene TRBV11-3 combines with J gene TRBJ2-7; 8 positions match TRBD2. CDR1 SGHNT and CDR2 YENEEA come from the germline V gene. CDR3 size: 14 residues. The junction had 3 bases not matched to a gene; V was cut back by 5 bases and J by 0 bases. The CDR3 DNA is TGTGCCAGCAGCATAACTAGCGGCTCCTACGAGCAGTACTTC. The encoded protein is CASSITSGSYEQYF.

This clonotype is a singleton in its sample. The rearrangement links TRBV4-3 to TRBJ1-5; a weak D match, TRBD1 (6 bases). The CDR3 covers 17 residues. The V and J ends lost 0 bases and 4 bases respectively, with 16 bases between them. Germline loops: CDR1 LGHNA, CDR2 YSLEER. The CDR3 DNA reads TGCGCCAGCAGCCAAGATTTTCGAAGGACAGAAAATCAGCCCCAGCATTTT. Translating gives CASSQDFRRTENQPQHF.

The chain carries TRBV7-2 and TRBJ2-3; 8 positions agree with TRBD2. CDR1 SGHTA and CDR2 FQGNSA come from the germline V gene. The CDR3 extends over 15 amino acids. After removal of 2 bases from V and 6 bases from J, the junction contained 7 bases not matched to a gene. CDR3 region: CASSLQSGGGDTQYF. CDR3 bases: TGTGCCAGCAGCTTACAAAGCGGGGGTGGGGATACGCAGTATTTT.

This clonotype came up a few times. V and J are TRBV5-1 and TRBJ1-5; the match to TRBD1 covers 7 bases. Germline trimming cut 2 bases from V and 5 bases from J; bases unmatched to any gene: 7. The germline gives CDR1 SGHRS, CDR2 YFSETQ. The CDR3 consists of 15 residues. The CDR3 sequence is CASSLEGTADQPQHF. DNA of the CDR3: TGCGCCAGCAGCTTAGAAGGGACAGCTGATCAGCCCCAGCATTTT.

With respect to this clonotype: The junction shows a germline mismatch at one end, possibly a read error. The chain employs TRBV5-5 and TRBJ2-3; maybe TRBD2 (7 bases). Germline V gene data show CDR1 as SGHKS and CDR2 as YYEKEE (reference sequence). The CDR3 has 17 amino acids. CDR3: CANSYSERTGGADTQYF. The DNA of the CDR3 is TGTGCCAACAGCTATTCGGAGAGGACGGGGGGCGCAGATACGCAGTATTTT. The whole variable domain, remainder taken from reference TRBV5-5 and TRBJ2-3, is DAGVTQSPTHLIKTRGQQVTLRCSPISGHKSVSWYQQVLGQGPQFIFQYYEKEERGRGNFPDRFSARQFPNYSSELNVNALLLGDSALYLCANSYSERTGGADTQYFGPGTRLTVL.

The chain has TRBV4-1 and TRBJ1-4, with D possibly matching TRBD1 (6 bases). This CDR3 has 15 residues. Germline V CDR1 and CDR2: MGHRA, YSYEKL. V lost 0 bases, J lost 8 bases, and 13 bases lay in between. This CDR3 is CASSQDPQGYEKLFF. The CDR3 nucleotides read TGCGCCAGCAGCCAAGATCCACAGGGCTACGAAAAACTGTTTTTT.

This clonotype was observed a handful of times. The rearrangement uses TRBV6-5 and TRBJ1-2, with D perhaps matching TRBD1 (5 bases). There are 14 residues in the CDR3. Germline CDR1 reads MNHEY; CDR2 reads SVGAGI. The ends were cut back, 6 bases at V and 5 bases at J, with 16 bases in the middle. This chain's CDR3 is CASSPWTRTYGYTF. The CDR3 nucleotides are TGTGCCAGCAGCCCCTGGACAAGGACATATGGCTACACCTTC.

A single count supports this clonotype. This chain links TRBV5-1 with TRBJ2-7, with D perhaps matching TRBD1 or TRBD2 (5 bases each). The CDR3 is 14 residues long. Germline V CDR1 and CDR2: SGHRS, YFSETQ. With 3 bases removed from V and 3 bases from J, the gap between germline ends came to 13 bases. The DNA for the CDR3 is TGCGCCAGCAGCTCCCTGGGGGAAGGCTACGAGCAGTACTTC. It translates to CASSSLGEGYEQYF.

The gene calls are TRBV10-3 and TRBJ2-3; 8 bases are a match to TRBD2. Germline lookup yields CDR1 ENHRY and CDR2 SYGVKD. V was pared by 10 bases and J by 4 bases, with 19 bases of the junction left unmatched. This CDR3 region has 17 residues. For the CDR3, the DNA is TGTGCCACCAGCGAGCCCCCGGGACTAGGTTTGGCAGATACGCAGTATTTT. Its translation: CATSEPPGLGLADTQYF.

This chain joins TRBV6-5 and TRBJ2-7; no clear D. V lost 6 bases to trimming and J lost 1 base, with 10 bases between them. This CDR3 comprises 13 residues. Germline V lookup: CDR1 MNHEY, CDR2 SVGAGI. The CDR3 here is CASRPGLSYEQYF. The CDR3 bases are TGTGCCAGCAGGCCGGGCCTTTCCTACGAGCAGTACTTC.

A word on this clonotype: One junction end does not reproduce the germline sequence, and a read error may be involved. The genes are TRBV29-1 and TRBJ1-1; D is ambiguous. The CDR3 loop spans 15 amino acids. CDR1 SQVTM and CDR2 ANQGSEA come from the germline V gene. As DNA, the CDR3 is TGCCGCGTTCCCCCGGGTGATAGCATGAACACTGAAGCTTTCTTT. Its translation is CRVPPGDSMNTEAFF. The variable domain in full, completed from reference TRBV29-1 and TRBJ1-1, reads SAVISQKPSRDICQRGTSLTIQCQVDSQVTMMFWYRQQPGQSLTLIATANQGSEATYESGFVIDKFPISRPNLTFSTLTVSNMSPEDSSIYLCRVPPGDSMNTEAFFGQGTRLTVV.

A few counts support this clonotype. This chain connects TRBV4-1 to TRBJ2-3; 11 bases match TRBD2. Germline lookup yields CDR1 MGHRA and CDR2 YSYEKL. V was clipped by 2 bases and J by 6 bases; unmatched bases: 13. CDR3 length equals 18 residues. CDR3 amino acids: CASSQSTSGAFFPDTQYF. CDR3 coding DNA: TGCGCCAGCAGCCAATCGACTAGCGGGGCCTTTTTCCCGGATACGCAGTATTTT.

This clonotype occurred many times. One end of the junction is discordant with germline, which a read error may explain. The rearrangement joins TRBV28 to TRBJ1-2; D unclear. CDR1 is MDHEN, CDR2 SYDVKM, per germline. This CDR3 is 13 amino acids long. The CDR3 protein is CASSLGINYGYTF. CDR3 DNA: TGCGCCAGCAGCCTGGGGATTAACTATGGCTACACCTTC.

The chain carries TRBV7-3 and TRBJ2-1, with D maybe TRBD2 (6 bases). Germline V gene lookup returns CDR1 SGHTA and CDR2 FQGTGA. This CDR3 comprises 15 residues. Trimming stripped 0 bases from V and 5 bases from J, with 11 bases between. CDR3 nucleotide sequence: TGTGCCAGCAGCTTAACGGGACTGCAGGACAATGAGCAGTTCTTC. Translated: CASSLTGLQDNEQFF.

The V call is TRBV20-1, the J call TRBJ2-3; D is ambiguous. The germline CDR1 and CDR2 sequences are DFQATT and SNEGSKA (reference sequence). Trimming removed 0 bases from V and 4 bases from J, with 8 bases in between. There are 13 residues in the CDR3. The DNA of the CDR3 is TGCAGTGCTAGAGACCCCGCATCAGATACGCAGTATTTT. Its translation: CSARDPASDTQYF.

This clonotype has a count of ten or more. The V call is TRBV12-3 or TRBV12-4, the J call TRBJ2-3, with D perhaps assigned TRBD1 or TRBD2 (5 bases each). V shed 6 bases and J shed 3 bases, with 13 bases lying between them. CDR3 length equals 14 residues. For the CDR3, the DNA is TGTGCCAGCAGCCCAAGGGACGAAACAGATACGCAGTATTTT. Its translation is CASSPRDETDTQYF.

The chain combines TRBV5-1 with TRBJ1-2, with D unclear. The CDR3 is 13 residues long. Germline-derived CDR1 and CDR2 are SGHRS and YFSETQ. V lost 4 bases and J lost 4, with 11 bases in between. The CDR3 DNA reads as TGCGCCAGCAGCGCGGACGGACCCTATGGCTACACCTTC. Its translation: CASSADGPYGYTF. The full variable domain, with the rest looked up from reference TRBV5-1 and TRBJ1-2, is KAGVTQTPRYLIKTRGQQVTLSCSPISGHRSVSWYQQTPGQGLQFLFEYFSETQRNKGNFPGRFSGRQFSNSRSEMNVSTLELGDSALYLCASSADGPYGYTFGSGTRLTVV.

A few counts support this clonotype. This chain links TRBV20-1 with TRBJ2-1, with D perhaps being TRBD1 or TRBD2 (5 bases each). Germline V gene lookup returns CDR1 DFQATT and CDR2 SNEGSKA (reference sequence). The CDR3 totals 14 residues. V gave up 8 bases and J gave up 10 bases, with 24 bases separating them. DNA for the CDR3: TGCAGTCCCTCCCCTGGGACGGACGAGGTGGAGCAGTTCTTC. It translates to CSPSPGTDEVEQFF.

The rearrangement joins TRBV20-1 to TRBJ2-5; D is possibly TRBD1 (5 bases). In germline, CDR1 is DFQATT, CDR2 SNEGSKA (reference sequence). V was trimmed by 6 bases and J by 0 bases, leaving 8 bases between them. CDR3 size: 12 residues. CDR3 loop: CSAADNQETQYF. CDR3 bases: TGCAGTGCCGCGGACAACCAAGAGACCCAGTACTTC.

This sequence joins TRBV7-9 and TRBJ2-1; D remains unclear. From germline, CDR1 is SEHNR and CDR2 FQNEAQ (reference sequence). The CDR3 sequence is 13 residues long. The V end was cut by 6 bases, the J end by 3 bases, with 9 bases between. The CDR3 DNA sequence: TGTGCCAGCAGAATCGCCGGCTACAATGAGCAGTTCTTC. It is translated as CASRIAGYNEQFF. Supplemented by reference TRBV7-9 and TRBJ2-1, the full variable domain reads DTGVSQNPRHKITKRGQNVTFRCDPISEHNRLYWYRQTLGQGPEFLTYFQNEAQLEKSRLLSDRFSAERPKGSFSTLEIQRTEQGDSAMYLCASRIAGYNEQFFGPGTRLTVL.

The chain couples TRBV29-1 to TRBJ1-2; 9 positions agree with TRBD1. CDR3 length: 13 amino acids. Germline loops: CDR1 SQVTM, CDR2 ANQGSEA. Trimming took 0 bases from V and 8 from J; bases not matched to a gene: 4. The CDR3 DNA reads TGCAGCGTTGAAGATACAGGGGGCCGGGGCTACACCTTC. Translation gives CSVEDTGGRGYTF.

The chain couples TRBV7-9 to TRBJ2-3, with D tentatively TRBD1 or TRBD2 (5 bases each). Germline CDR1 SEHNR, CDR2 FQNEAQ (reference sequence). Trimming removed 4 bases at V and 0 bases at J, with 14 bases between. The CDR3 contains 16 residues. The CDR3 loop reads CASSSGWTPSTDTQYF. CDR3 nucleotides: TGTGCCAGCAGCTCAGGGTGGACTCCTAGCACAGATACGCAGTATTTT.